These 2 T cell receptor beta chains came from one sample sequenced in a study of cytomegalovirus exposure and HLA in healthy donors. Primers included in the PCR were 60 Vbeta and 13 Jbeta primers. Only in-frame clones appear in the TCRdb table, and some are missing; sequencing was by immunoSEQ multiplex PCR. The sample holds over 130,000 clones, 65% to 80% seen once. The sequenced material came from PBMCs. Receptor source: a woman aged 25 to 39 in good health and CMV-seronegative.

The chain couples TRBV10-3 to TRBJ2-3; TRBD1 matches 7 bases. V was clipped by 5 bases and J by 2 bases; unmatched bases: 7. This CDR3 has 15 residues. CDR1 is ENHRY, CDR2 SYGVKD, per germline. The DNA for the CDR3 is TGTGCCATCAGTCGACAGGGCGAGCCCACAGATACGCAGTATTTT. This gives the protein CAISRQGEPTDTQYF.

The chain is built from TRBV2 and TRBJ2-1; 7 positions match TRBD1. Germline CDR1 SNHLY, CDR2 FYNNEI. This CDR3 is built from 12 residues. The J segment lost 12 bases and the V segment lost 4 bases, leaving 6 bases of the junction unmatched. CDR3 protein: CASSVDRQWQFF. The CDR3 DNA reads as TGTGCCAGCAGTGTGGACAGGCAGTGGCAGTTCTTC.